These T cell receptor beta chains were read from a single sample in a study of Ad26.COV2.S vaccination and SARS-CoV-2 variants. Assay: immunoSEQ multiplex PCR; the TCRdb copy retains only in-frame clones and omits some. The data hold 300,000 to 400,000 clones, with roughly 89% observed a single time. The source was peripheral blood, collected in a trial of Ad26.COV2.S vaccine versus placebo. These receptor sequences come from a person between 18 and 65 years old who received the Ad26.COV2.S COVID-19 vaccine or a placebo. Both conserved end residues are part of each CDR3. A D gene is named only where the DNA matches it firmly. Some rows mark clone size as missing; the rest say once, few, many or name a class of expanded clone.

d_gene	abundance	len	v_gene	j_gene	CDR3nt	CDR3aa
TRBD1	-	13	TRBV28	TRBJ1-2	TGTGCCTGTAGGACAGGGGGCAACTATGGCTACACCTTC	CACRTGGNYGYTF
-	-	14	TRBV6-5	TRBJ1-5	TGTGCCAGCAGCCGGGACGGGCTCAATCAGCCCCAGCATTTT	CASSRDGLNQPQHF
-	-	15	TRBV4-2	TRBJ2-3	TGTGCCAGCAGCCAAGGGTCCGTAAACACAGATACGCAGTATTTT	CASSQGSVNTDTQYF
TRBD1	-	13	TRBV25-1	TRBJ2-1	TGTGCCAGCAGGGGACAGGGGGCGTTTGAGCAGTTCTTC	CASRGQGAFEQFF
-	-	16	TRBV20-1	TRBJ2-7	TGCAGTGCTAGTCCCTTGGGCGGGGCCGGCTCCTACGAGCAGTACTTC	CSASPLGGAGSYEQYF
-	-	15	TRBV4-2	TRBJ1-3	TGTGCCAGCAGCCCAGCGGGGGACTCTGGAAACACCATATATTTT	CASSPAGDSGNTIYF
-	-	13	TRBV2	TRBJ1-2	TGTGCCAGCAGTGGGTGGCGGGACTATGGCTACACCTTC	CASSGWRDYGYTF
TRBD1	-	13	TRBV3-1/TRBV3-2	TRBJ2-1	TGTGCCACCGGACAGGGGGCCGGAAATGAGCAGTTCTTC	CATGQGAGNEQFF
TRBD2	-	15	TRBV4-3	TRBJ2-7	TGCGCCAGCAGCCAATCTCTAGCGGGGGAATACGAGCAGTACTTC	CASSQSLAGEYEQYF
TRBD2	-	15	TRBV9	TRBJ2-5	TGTGCCAGCAGCGCGGGACTAGCGGGAATGGAGACCCAGTACTTC	CASSAGLAGMETQYF
-	-	11	TRBV6-5	TRBJ2-1	TGTGCCAGCAGTTTCAACAATGAGCAGTTCTTC	CASSFNNEQFF
-	-	19	TRBV6-6	TRBJ2-6	TGTGCCAGCAGTCCCAACTTTCAGGAGTTAAGCTCTGGGGCCAACGTCCTGACTTTC	CASSPNFQELSSGANVLTF
TRBD1	-	15	TRBV19	TRBJ2-7	TGTGCCAGTAGTGGTACCGGGACAGCATCCTACGAGCAGTACTTC	CASSGTGTASYEQYF
-	-	14	TRBV3-1/TRBV3-2	TRBJ2-1	TGTGCCAGCAGCGGGTCTAGCAGGAACGATGAGCAGTTCTTC	CASSGSSRNDEQFF
-	-	14	TRBV3-1/TRBV3-2	TRBJ2-7	TGTGCCAGCAGCCAAGACAGAATTGGACAGTACGAGTACTTC	CASSQDRIGQYEYF
TRBD2	-	17	TRBV7-2	TRBJ2-1	TGTGCCAGCAGCTCCCAAGGAGGGGCGGGAGAGTGGAGTGAGCAGTTCTTC	CASSSQGGAGEWSEQFF
TRBD1	once	11	TRBV23-1	TRBJ1-2	TGCGCCGACCAGGGGGTCTATGGCTACACCTTC	CADQGVYGYTF
TRBD1	-	13	TRBV19	TRBJ1-4	TGTGCCAGTAGACAGGGGATTAATGAAAAACTGTTTTTT	CASRQGINEKLFF
-	once	14	TRBV5-1	TRBJ1-6	TGCGCCAGCAGCCCGGGACGGGATAATTCACCCCTCCACTTT	CASSPGRDNSPLHF
-	-	15	TRBV5-8	TRBJ2-1	TGTGCCAGCAGCTTACCCGGGACCCCCGACAATGAGCAGTTCTTC	CASSLPGTPDNEQFF
TRBD1	-	16	TRBV10-3	TRBJ2-1	TGTGCCATCAGTGACCCGACAGGGAACCCCAGCAATGAGCAGTTCTTC	CAISDPTGNPSNEQFF
-	-	15	TRBV28	TRBJ1-5	TGTGCCAGCAGTTTAGGGGGACGGGACAATCAGCCCCAGCATTTT	CASSLGGRDNQPQHF
-	-	16	TRBV4-2	TRBJ1-3	TGTGCCAGCAGCCAAGCCCAGGCAGTCTCTGGAAACACCATATATTTT	CASSQAQAVSGNTIYF
TRBD1	-	15	TRBV19	TRBJ2-1	TGTGCCAGTAGTCCGCGACAGGGGGCTCTGGTTGAGCAGTTCTTC	CASSPRQGALVEQFF
-	few	16	TRBV11-2	TRBJ1-3	TGTGCCAGCAGTTACCCTAGGGTACCGGACGGAAACACCATATATTTT	CASSYPRVPDGNTIYF
TRBD1	-	14	TRBV19	TRBJ1-5	TGTGCCAGTAGCGGACAGGGTCGAAATCAGCCCCAGCATTTT	CASSGQGRNQPQHF
-	few	17	TRBV10-3	TRBJ2-7	TGTGCCATCAGTGAGTCGGCAAAAAGGGGGGAATCCTACGAGCAGTACTTC	CAISESAKRGESYEQYF
-	-	15	TRBV3-1/TRBV3-2	TRBJ1-4	TGTGCCAGCAGCCAAGAGGCAGGGAGAGGTGAAAAACTGTTTTTT	CASSQEAGRGEKLFF
-	-	19	TRBV11-3	TRBJ1-3	TGTGCCATTCCCTCCCGGGACACGGATTTTGGCCTCTCTGGAAACACCATATATTTT	CAIPSRDTDFGLSGNTIYF
-	once	16	TRBV28	TRBJ2-3	TGTGCCAGCAGCTTTCTTGGCGGGGCCGTGAGTGGGACGCAGTATTTT	CASSFLGGAVSGTQYF
-	-	13	TRBV6-2/TRBV6-3	TRBJ1-2	TGTGCCAGCAGTTTATCAGTTAACTATGGCTACACCTTC	CASSLSVNYGYTF
TRBD2	-	13	TRBV19	TRBJ2-5	TGTGCCAGTACCCGAGCGGGAGGACAGACCCAGTACTTC	CASTRAGGQTQYF
-	-	15	TRBV11-2	TRBJ2-1	TGTGCCAGCAGCTTAGAAACGGAGGGTTTGAATGAGCAGTTCTTC	CASSLETEGLNEQFF
TRBD1	-	15	TRBV24-1	TRBJ2-3	TGTGCCCCTATACTGGACAGGCCGGCGGGAGATACGCAGTATTTT	CAPILDRPAGDTQYF
TRBD2	few	15	TRBV6-5	TRBJ2-1	TGTGCCAGCAGATATGGGACTAGCGGGGGCAATGAGCAGTTCTTC	CASRYGTSGGNEQFF
TRBD1	-	15	TRBV29-1	TRBJ2-1	TGCAGCGTTGAGTACCGGGACAGGGTCTACAATGAGCAGTTCTTC	CSVEYRDRVYNEQFF
-	-	14	TRBV3-1/TRBV3-2	TRBJ1-6	TGTGCCAGCAGCCAAGACAGGGGCGCTTCACCCCTCCACTTT	CASSQDRGASPLHF
TRBD1	-	15	TRBV3-1/TRBV3-2	TRBJ2-5	TGTGCCAGCAGCCACAGGACAGGGGGTATGGAGACCCAGTACTTC	CASSHRTGGMETQYF
TRBD2	-	15	TRBV6-5	TRBJ2-5	TGTGCCAGCAAAACCGGGACTAGGGGCCAAGAGACCCAGTACTTC	CASKTGTRGQETQYF
-	-	15	TRBV4-1	TRBJ2-2	TGCGCCAGCAGCCAATGGCAGGGGGGTGTCGGGGAGCTGTTTTTT	CASSQWQGGVGELFF
-	-	22	TRBV12-5	TRBJ2-4	TGTGCTAGTGGTTTGGTTACCTGGAACCGGGACGGAGCACTCGGGACCAAAAACATTCAGTACTTC	CASGLVTWNRDGALGTKNIQYF